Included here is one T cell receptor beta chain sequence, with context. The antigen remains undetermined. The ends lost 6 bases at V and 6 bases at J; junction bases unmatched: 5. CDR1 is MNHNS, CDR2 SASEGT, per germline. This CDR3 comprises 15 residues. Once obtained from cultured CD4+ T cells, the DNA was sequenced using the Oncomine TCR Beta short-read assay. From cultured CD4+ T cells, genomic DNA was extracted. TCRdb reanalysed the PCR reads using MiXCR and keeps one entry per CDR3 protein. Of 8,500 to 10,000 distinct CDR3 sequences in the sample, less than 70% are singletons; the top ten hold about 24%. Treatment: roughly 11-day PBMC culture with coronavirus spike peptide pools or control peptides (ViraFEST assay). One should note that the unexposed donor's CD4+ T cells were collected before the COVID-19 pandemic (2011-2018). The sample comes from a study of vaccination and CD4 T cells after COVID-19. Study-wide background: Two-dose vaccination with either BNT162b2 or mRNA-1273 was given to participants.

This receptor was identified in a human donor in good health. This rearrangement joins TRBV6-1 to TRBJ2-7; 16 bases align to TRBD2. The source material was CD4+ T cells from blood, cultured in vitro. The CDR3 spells CASRGLAGGPPEQYF. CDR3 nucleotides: TGTGCCAGCAGGGGACTAGCGGGGGGGCCGCCCGAGCAGTACTTC.